This entry features one TCR beta chain sequence. This sample was included in a study of shared clonotypes between healthy human individuals. J was trimmed by 5 bases and V by 5 bases; bases with no gene match: 11. The V gene's germline CDR1 is MNHNY and CDR2 SVGAGI (reference sequence). This CDR3 spans 15 amino acids. The method was immunoSEQ multiplex PCR; TCRdb's version includes in-frame clones alone and lacks a portion of them. The data contain some 1.4 million clones, roughly 96% of them singletons. The sequenced sample consisted of naive CD4+ T cells sorted from blood. The subset: CD45RA+ positively selected. The clonotype originates from a man in his thirties or forties in good health. The J gene is TRBJ2-5, the V gene TRBV6-6; 7 bases align to TRBD2. The CDR3 region is CASSASGAQWETQYF. The CDR3 nucleotides are TGTGCCAGCAGTGCGAGCGGGGCCCAGTGGGAGACCCAGTACTTC.